This T cell receptor (beta chain) was recovered during a study of T cells in Graves' hyperthyroidism and ophthalmopathy. This clonotype was recorded many times. Its target is not known. What was amplified from RNA transcripts were TCR beta CDR3 regions. HTBI primers drove first-round RT-PCR of the TCR CDR3. TCRdb reanalysed the multiplex PCR reads using MiXCR and keeps one entry per CDR3 protein. The sample has around 600,000 distinct CDR3 sequences; approximately 16% are singletons. Notes on the study in general: Ophthalmopathy was separated from stable hyperthyroidism by a 13 V-J model.

In the ophthalmopathy cohort, Clinical Activity Score was at least 3, NOSPECS grade at least 4, and duration under 3 months. Pregnant or lactating patients were excluded, as were those with uncontrolled infection or other autoimmune disease. The V gene lost 1 base and the J gene lost 2 bases, with 9 bases spanning the gap. Per germline, CDR1 GTSNPN and CDR2 SVGIG (reference sequence). The CDR3 has 14 residues. The TCR was taken from a woman aged 35 to 49 with Graves' ophthalmopathy. Material for sequencing was blood. The rearrangement links TRBV30 to TRBJ1-3; D gene ambiguous. The CDR3 loop is CAWSGTPTGNTIYF. In nucleotides, the CDR3 is TGTGCCTGGAGTGGGACGCCAACTGGAAACACCATATATTTT.